This TCR beta chain was identified in a study of graft-versus-host responses after intestinal transplantation. Study results and caveats: Detected in recipient marrow were GvH clones, some of which were first observed in ileum or blood.

Measured with immunoSEQ multiplex PCR; TCRdb has only the in-frame clones, and not every one. The sample consists of about 39,000 clones, 93% of them appearing once. This CDR3 contains 13 residues. CDR1 is SGDLS and CDR2 is YYNGEE in the germline V gene. With 4 bases removed from V and 3 bases from J, the gap between germline ends came to 10 bases. A word on this clone: Its cognate antigen is unknown.

The chain links TRBV9 to TRBJ2-5, with D unclear. Sequencing used unstimulated CD8+ T cells sorted from spleen or lymph node cells, obtained before transplant. This receptor was identified in a human donor who was the organ donor for an intestinal transplant. This chain's CDR3 is CASSLGYEETQYF. As DNA, the CDR3 is TGTGCCAGCAGCCTTGGATACGAAGAGACCCAGTACTTC. The complete variable domain, with remaining parts taken from reference TRBV9 and TRBJ2-5, reads DSGVTQTPKHLITATGQRVTLRCSPRSGDLSVYWYQQSLDQGLQFLIQYYNGEERAKGNILERFSAQQFPDLHSELNLSSLELGDSALYFCASSLGYEETQYFGPGTRLLVL.